This TCR beta chain came from a study of blood T cell repertoires in COVID-19 (dated by TCRdb to the early 2020s). In terms of the full investigation: The collaborator samples originated in the United States, Italy and Spain and spanned the acute and convalescent phases of COVID-19. The prospective study material was composed of cDNA or gDNA derived from T cells, B-cell-depleted T cells, or PBMCs. Subjects who had been exposed to COVID-19, were actively infected with it, or had recovered from it provided the deeply sampled blood TCRbeta repertoires that made up the dataset. The repertoires were released in a freely available public database meant as a resource for research on the immune response to SARS-CoV-2. The samples were drawn from two sources: the first 160 participants of the ongoing ImmuneRACE study, and over 1,000 subjects contributed by 6 global collaborators. A de-identified subject ID, COVID-19 status, age in years and sex were almost always included in the sample metadata. HLA class I and class II types, where available, came from metadata supplied by the sample provider rather than from assay-based typing. What the research found in general, with its limitations: How much clinical and demographic metadata was included differed by source and by participant, and the metadata was provided uncurated.

TCRbeta CDR3 regions were amplified from genomic DNA by means of the immunoSEQ Assay, a bias-controlled multiplex PCR. In the authors' own workflow: Within the assay, amplification of reference gene primers was used to estimate how many nucleated cells each sample contained. To quantify the absolute abundance of each unique TCRbeta CDR3 rearrangement, sequence reads were collapsed and filtered. For each sample, productive Simpson clonality was calculated by taking the square root of Simpson's diversity index across productive rearrangements. This immuneACCESS table, as held by TCRdb, lists in-frame sequences with V and J called but not all clones. Of the missing ones, under half trace to an unresolved V gene in checked studies; the others have no known cause. From that table come the V and J calls and clone size; the DNA was used to work out D and trimming. The sample table records about 480,000 clones; 88% of these occur just once. Approximately 1.8% of the sample lies in the top ten.

Participants in the prospective study were aged roughly 18 to 100 years, lived in 20 to 30 United States geographic areas, and enrolled through a virtual design. In the prospective study, cohorts were assigned on the basis of participant-reported clinical history obtained from a screening survey and a study questionnaire. ImmuneRACE Cohort 3 recovered participants were defined by two consecutive negative NP/OP PCR tests, healthcare professional clearance, or symptom resolution. Each participant in the prospective study had whole blood, serum and a nasopharyngeal or oropharyngeal swab collected by mobile phlebotomists. Prospective study participants could optionally give additional blood draws and questionnaires over an approximately 2-month period. Before DNA extraction, blood samples from the prospective study were shipped at room temperature or frozen. With regard to this clone: Its antigen remains undetermined. Mismatch with germline at one junction end may stem from a read error.

The germline V gene provides CDR1 SNHLY and CDR2 FYNNEI. Reading from cysteine to phenylalanine, the CDR3 counts 15 amino acids. Of all the DNA, just the CDR3 is kept, 45 bases in frame from base 1. The sample comprised PBMCs or T cells enriched from blood (not recorded which). This receptor was obtained from a middle-aged woman who had recovered from COVID-19. The rearranged chain carries TRBV2 and TRBJ2-5; a stretch of 8 junction bases matches TRBD2. CDR3 loop: CASSKAGEFGETQYF. In nucleotide form, the sequence is TGTGCCAGCAGTAAAGCGGGAGAATTCGGGGAGACCCAGTACTTC.